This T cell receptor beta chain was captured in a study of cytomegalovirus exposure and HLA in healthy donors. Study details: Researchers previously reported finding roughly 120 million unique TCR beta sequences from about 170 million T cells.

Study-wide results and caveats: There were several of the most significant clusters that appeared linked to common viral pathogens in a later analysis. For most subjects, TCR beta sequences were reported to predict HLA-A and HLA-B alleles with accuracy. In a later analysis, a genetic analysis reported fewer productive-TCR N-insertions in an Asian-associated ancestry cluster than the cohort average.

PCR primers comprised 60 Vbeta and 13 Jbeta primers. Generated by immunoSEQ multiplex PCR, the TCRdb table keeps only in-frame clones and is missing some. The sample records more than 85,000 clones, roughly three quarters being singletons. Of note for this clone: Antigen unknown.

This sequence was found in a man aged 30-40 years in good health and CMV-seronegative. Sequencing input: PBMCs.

The CDR3, as DNA: TGTGCCAGCAGCGTAGATTCAGGGGGCAACACCGGGGAGCTGTTTTTT. It specifies CASSVDSGGNTGELFF. The gene calls are TRBV9 and TRBJ2-2, with 8 bases fitting TRBD1. Germline lookup yields CDR1 SGDLS and CDR2 YYNGEE. This CDR3 has 16 residues. V lost 0 bases to trimming and J lost 2 bases; unmatched junction nucleotides: 3.